Presented here are 3 T cell receptor beta chains from one specimen sequenced in a study of blood T cell repertoires in COVID-19. Clones were read by immunoSEQ multiplex PCR, and TCRdb kept only the in-frame ones, dropping some. Among fewer than 350,000 clones listed, more than 85% were seen once. The sample consisted of peripheral blood. Receptor source: a middle-aged man with acute or convalescent COVID-19.

The J gene is TRBJ2-4, the V gene TRBV2; TRBD1 matches at 7 bases. The CDR3 is made up of 14 amino acids. V shed 1 base, J shed 8 bases, and the junction held 5 bases outside the gene matches. Per the germline V gene, CDR1 is SNHLY and CDR2 is FYNNEI. CDR3 nucleotide sequence: TGTGCCAGCAGTGAAGGACAGGGTAGAGACATTCAGTACTTC. Translating gives CASSEGQGRDIQYF.

The gene calls are TRBV5-4 and TRBJ2-7; perhaps TRBD1 as D (6 bases). The CDR3 spans 15 residues. V gave up 1 base and J gave up 3 bases, with 14 bases separating them. Germline V gene lookup returns CDR1 SGHNT and CDR2 YYREEE (reference sequence). The CDR3 coding sequence is TGTGCCAGCAGCTTGAGTTGGTCAGGGGACTACGAGCAGTACTTC. It encodes CASSLSWSGDYEQYF.

V gene TRBV3-1 (or the pseudogene TRBV3-2) combines with J gene TRBJ1-1, with 8 nucleotides matching TRBD1. This CDR3 is built from 14 residues. V was pared by 6 bases and J by 5 bases, with 8 bases of the junction left unmatched. Germline V gives CDR1 LGHDT, CDR2 YNNKEL (reference sequence). The CDR3 region is CASSRRTGRTEAFF. For the CDR3, the DNA is TGTGCCAGCAGTCGGAGGACAGGGAGAACTGAAGCTTTCTTT.